The next 30 T cell receptor beta chains were all read from a single sample in a study of cytomegalovirus exposure and HLA in healthy donors. 60 Vbeta and 13 Jbeta primers were used in PCR. Assay used: immunoSEQ multiplex PCR; TCRdb lists only in-frame clones, some missing. Among under 120,000 clones listed, 60% to 85% were seen once. The material sequenced was PBMCs. The source is a female donor in good health and CMV-seropositive.

The chain couples TRBV5-1 to TRBJ1-3; 7 nucleotides align to TRBD1. The length of the CDR3 is 16 residues. V shed 7 bases, J shed 0 bases, and the junction held 10 bases outside the gene matches. The germline CDR1 and CDR2 sequences are SGHRS and YFSETQ. The CDR3 here is CASSEGPGGSGNTIYF. CDR3 in DNA: TGCGCCAGCTCTGAGGGACCAGGGGGCTCTGGAAACACCATATATTTT. The whole variable domain, filled in from reference TRBV5-1 and TRBJ1-3, reads KAGVTQTPRYLIKTRGQQVTLSCSPISGHRSVSWYQQTPGQGLQFLFEYFSETQRNKGNFPGRFSGRQFSNSRSEMNVSTLELGDSALYLCASSEGPGGSGNTIYFGEGSWLTVV.

The chain has TRBV29-1 and TRBJ1-6; weak D call: TRBD1 (5 bases). Deletions cut 0 bases from V and 14 bases from J, with 17 bases between. Looked up from germline, CDR1 is SQVTM and CDR2 is ANQGSEA. This CDR3 is 14 amino acids long. The CDR3: CSVEDRNRPRTLHF. The DNA of the CDR3 is TGCAGCGTTGAAGATAGGAACAGGCCTAGGACCCTCCACTTT.

The chain combines TRBV2 with TRBJ1-2; 8 bases match TRBD1. V trimming: 4 bases; J trimming: 4 bases; junction bases outside the gene matches: 5. Per the germline V gene, CDR1 is SNHLY and CDR2 is FYNNEI. The CDR3 runs 14 residues. The CDR3 here is CASSATGELYGYTF. DNA for the CDR3: TGTGCCAGCAGTGCGACAGGGGAGCTCTATGGCTACACCTTC.

The chain is built from TRBV7-2 and TRBJ1-4; a weak D match, TRBD1 (5 bases). Germline loops: CDR1 SGHTA, CDR2 FQGNSA. Trimming pared 1 base from V and 4 bases from J, leaving 10 bases between. This CDR3 is 15 amino acids long. CDR3 loop: CASSLGQLNNEKLFF. The CDR3 bases are TGTGCCAGCAGCTTAGGACAGTTGAATAATGAAAAACTGTTTTTT.

V gene TRBV4-2 combines with J gene TRBJ1-4, with D unresolved. There are 15 residues in the CDR3. V was shortened by 1 base and J by 0 bases, with 6 bases between the two germline ends. CDR1 is LGHNA, CDR2 YNFKEQ, per germline. DNA of the CDR3: TGTGCCAGCAGCCAAGCCGGGGCAACTAATGAAAAACTGTTTTTT. Translated: CASSQAGATNEKLFF.

The rearrangement links TRBV7-9 to TRBJ2-7, with TRBD1 matching over 7 bases. Germline values: CDR1 SEHNR, CDR2 FQNEAQ (reference sequence). Trimming took 5 bases from V and 3 from J; bases not matched to a gene: 16. CDR3 length equals 17 residues. The CDR3, as DNA: TGTGCCAGCAGCCATAAAGTCCCAGGGACAGTTGACTACGAGCAGTACTTC. It translates to CASSHKVPGTVDYEQYF.

This clone appeared a few times. The V call is TRBV4-2, the J call TRBJ1-4, with D possibly being TRBD1 (5 bases). Germline V gene sequence: CDR1 LGHNA, CDR2 YNFKEQ. The V and J ends lost 1 base and 7 bases respectively, with 13 bases between them. CDR3 length: 15 residues. The CDR3 bases are TGTGCCAGCAGCCAAGGTGACAGAAAGGGTGAAAAACTGTTTTTT. Its protein product is CASSQGDRKGEKLFF.

The chain has TRBV4-3 and TRBJ1-5; the D is unclear. The CDR3 is 15 residues long. The germline gives CDR1 LGHNA, CDR2 YSLEER. V lost 0 bases and J 5 bases, leaving 11 bases between the germline ends. The CDR3 loop is CASSQDITRDQPQHF. CDR3 coding DNA: TGCGCCAGCAGCCAAGATATAACGAGGGATCAGCCCCAGCATTTT.

The rearrangement joins TRBV19 to TRBJ2-1, with D possibly matching TRBD2 (5 bases). The CDR3 sequence is 12 residues long. The ends were cut back, 6 bases at V and 15 bases at J, with 18 bases in the middle. Looked up from germline, CDR1 is LNHDA and CDR2 is SQIVND (reference sequence). The DNA of the CDR3 is TGTGCCAGTAGAGTCGGAGATTCTAGCTGGTTCTTC. This codes for CASRVGDSSWFF.

This clone has just one count. This chain links TRBV19 with TRBJ2-7; a weak D match, TRBD1 (6 bases). The CDR3 is made up of 14 amino acids. Germline CDR1 and CDR2: LNHDA and SQIVND (reference sequence). V shed 9 bases and J shed 0 bases, with 15 bases lying between them. Here the CDR3 DNA reads TGTGCCAGCCGCTTCCGGGACACCTCCTACGAGCAGTACTTC. Amino acids: CASRFRDTSYEQYF.

The CDR3 spells CASSRDRVSYEQYF. The CDR3, as DNA: TGTGCCAGTAGTCGGGACAGGGTATCCTACGAGCAGTACTTC. V is TRBV19 and J is TRBJ2-7; TRBD1 matches 9 bases. The germline V gene encodes CDR1 LNHDA and CDR2 SQIVND (reference sequence). The CDR3 sequence is 14 residues long. With 5 bases clipped from V and 1 base from J, the junction kept 3 bases outside the gene matches.

The chain joins TRBV6-5 to TRBJ2-5; 11 nucleotides agree with TRBD1. J gave up 6 bases and V 6 bases, and 6 bases lay outside the gene matches. The CDR3 totals 14 residues. From germline, CDR1 is MNHEY and CDR2 SVGAGI. The CDR3 loop is CASRPDRGPKTQYF. The CDR3 region has the DNA TGTGCCAGCAGGCCGGACAGGGGGCCGAAGACCCAGTACTTC.

In its sample, this clone was seen once. This chain's CDR3 is CASSRTGTAGNTIYF. CDR3 in DNA: TGTGCCAGCAGCCGCACAGGGACAGCTGGAAACACCATATATTTT. This chain uses TRBV7-9 with TRBJ1-3; 7 positions agree with TRBD1. V was clipped by 5 bases and J by 2 bases; unmatched bases: 6. The CDR3 consists of 15 residues. The V gene's germline CDR1 is SEHNR and CDR2 FQNEAQ (reference sequence).

This chain connects TRBV29-1 to TRBJ1-1; 10 bases are a match to TRBD1. The length of the CDR3 is 13 residues. V was clipped by 7 bases and J by 2 bases; unmatched bases: 4. CDR1 SQVTM and CDR2 ANQGSEA come from the germline V gene. The CDR3 is CSGRQGANTEAFF. In nucleotides, the CDR3 is TGCAGCGGACGACAGGGGGCAAACACTGAAGCTTTCTTT.

This clone appeared a single time. The V call is TRBV19, the J call TRBJ1-1; 8 bases are a match to TRBD1. Germline loops: CDR1 LNHDA, CDR2 SQIVND (reference sequence). The V segment lost 6 bases and the J segment 7 bases; nucleotides outside the gene matches: 13. The CDR3 covers 15 residues. The CDR3 nucleotides are TGTGCCAGTAGCGCTCTACAGGGGGGATTGGATGAAGCTTTCTTT. Its translation is CASSALQGGLDEAFF.

CDR3 amino acids: CASSFRTYLSYGYTF. The CDR3 nucleotides read TGTGCCAGCAGTTTTCGGACTTATTTATCCTATGGCTACACCTTC. The chain links TRBV6-1 to TRBJ1-2; D is unresolved. This CDR3 has 15 residues. Looked up from germline, CDR1 is MNHNS and CDR2 is SASEGT. Trimming removed 5 bases from V and 4 bases from J, with 17 bases in between.

The chain uses TRBV28 and TRBJ1-1, with D unclear. The germline CDR1 and CDR2 sequences are MDHEN and SYDVKM. Trimming took off 2 bases at V and 7 bases at J, with 11 bases between the two ends. This CDR3 contains 13 residues. The CDR3 sequence: CASSLPSPREAFF. The CDR3 bases are TGTGCCAGCAGTTTACCGTCCCCGCGTGAAGCTTTCTTT.

This clone has more than one count but fewer than ten. The rearrangement uses TRBV5-6 and TRBJ2-3; D perhaps matches TRBD2 (5 bases). CDR3 length: 14 amino acids. Germline values: CDR1 SGHDT, CDR2 YYEEEE. V shed 4 bases and J shed 2 bases, with 11 bases lying between them. The CDR3 protein is CASSLGGFTDTQYF. For the CDR3, the DNA is TGTGCCAGCAGCCTGGGCGGGTTCACAGATACGCAGTATTTT. Filled out from reference TRBV5-6 and TRBJ2-3, the complete variable domain reads DAGVTQSPTHLIKTRGQQVTLRCSPKSGHDTVSWYQQALGQGPQFIFQYYEEEERQRGNFPDRFSGHQFPNYSSELNVNALLLGDSALYLCASSLGGFTDTQYFGPGTRLTVL.

The V and J genes are TRBV7-9 and TRBJ1-1, with 7 nucleotides matching TRBD1. CDR3 length: 15 amino acids. Germline V gives CDR1 SEHNR, CDR2 FQNEAQ (reference sequence). J lost 2 bases, V lost 4 bases, and 7 bases had no gene match. The CDR3 here is CASSSLNRGNTEAFF. CDR3 in DNA: TGTGCCAGCAGCTCTCTCAACAGGGGAAACACTGAAGCTTTCTTT.

The J gene is TRBJ1-5, the V gene TRBV7-9; perhaps TRBD1 as D (6 bases). The CDR3 contains 15 residues. Germline V lookup: CDR1 SEHNR, CDR2 FQNEAQ (reference sequence). The V end was cut by 0 bases, the J end by 5 bases, with 11 bases between. CDR3 DNA sequence: TGTGCCAGCAGCTTAGCGCGGGGGGCTCATCAGCCCCAGCATTTT. This sequence encodes CASSLARGAHQPQHF.

The gene calls are TRBV7-9 and TRBJ2-7, with a weak D call TRBD2 (6 bases). Trimming removed 1 base from V and 2 bases from J, with 12 bases in between. CDR3 size: 15 residues. Germline-derived CDR1 and CDR2 are SEHNR and FQNEAQ (reference sequence). The DNA of the CDR3 is TGTGCCAGCAGCTTAGTCGGGGGATTCACCTACGAGCAGTACTTC. Protein product: CASSLVGGFTYEQYF.

The V and J genes are TRBV27 and TRBJ2-2; 9 nucleotides line up with TRBD1. Germline V gene sequence: CDR1 MNHEY, CDR2 SMNVEV (reference sequence). The junction had 8 bases not matched to a gene; V was cut back by 8 bases and J by 1 base. This CDR3 is built from 16 residues. CDR3 loop: CASGLLGQGNTGELFF. Written as DNA, the CDR3 is TGTGCCAGCGGCCTTTTGGGACAGGGGAACACCGGGGAGCTGTTTTTT.

The chain combines TRBV29-1 with TRBJ2-7; D is possibly TRBD2 (5 bases). CDR3 length: 12 amino acids. Germline CDR1 is SQVTM and CDR2 is ANQGSEA. V was pared by 2 bases and J by 5 bases, with 10 bases between. Here the CDR3 DNA reads TGCAGCGTTGAAAGGCTGCGGGACGAGCAGTACTTC. This gives the protein CSVERLRDEQYF.

The genes are TRBV28 and TRBJ2-7; 12 nucleotides agree with TRBD2. This CDR3 region has 12 residues. Germline CDR1 MDHEN, CDR2 SYDVKM. V trimming: 7 bases; J trimming: 7 bases; junction bases outside the gene matches: 2. The CDR3 here is CASTGLAGEQYF. CDR3 nucleotide sequence: TGTGCCAGCACGGGACTAGCGGGTGAGCAGTACTTC.

This clone was picked up a small number of times. This chain uses TRBV6-1 with TRBJ2-7, with D uncertain. V lost 7 bases and J lost 0, with 13 bases in between. The CDR3 consists of 14 residues. CDR1 is MNHNS, CDR2 SASEGT, per germline. Here the CDR3 reads CASKKVGSSYEQYF. The CDR3 bases are TGTGCCAGCAAAAAGGTGGGCAGCTCCTACGAGCAGTACTTC.

The rearrangement joins TRBV30 to TRBJ2-2, with D tentatively TRBD2 (6 bases). In germline, CDR1 is GTSNPN, CDR2 SVGIG (reference sequence). This CDR3 has 15 residues. The germline V and J ends were trimmed by 0 bases and 2 bases, with 10 bases remaining between them. For the CDR3, the DNA is TGTGCCTGGAGTGTCGGTAGCGGTAACACCGGGGAGCTGTTTTTT. Its protein product is CAWSVGSGNTGELFF.

The chain has TRBV6-5 and TRBJ2-3; D call uncertain. V lost 2 bases, J lost 2 bases, and 5 bases lay in between. The CDR3 is 13 residues long. CDR1 MNHEY and CDR2 SVGAGI come from the germline V gene. CDR3 in amino acids: CASSYQDTDTQYF. Here the CDR3 DNA reads TGTGCCAGCAGTTACCAGGACACAGATACGCAGTATTTT.

CDR3 protein: CAWSMGGSKLFF. Written as DNA, the CDR3 is TGTGCCTGGAGTATGGGAGGGTCAAAACTGTTTTTT. The J gene is TRBJ1-4, the V gene TRBV30; the D is unclear. Germline V lookup: CDR1 GTSNPN, CDR2 SVGIG (reference sequence). V lost 2 bases and J lost 10, with 11 bases in between. CDR3 length: 12 amino acids.

CDR3 sequence (DNA): TGTGCCAGCAGTGAAGTCCCCCGGAGGGCGGCCGGGGAGCTGTTTTTT. Translated, it gives CASSEVPRRAAGELFF. J is TRBJ2-2 and V is TRBV6-4; D is perhaps TRBD2 (6 bases). Germline CDR1 is MRHNA and CDR2 is SNTAGT. Trimming shortened V by 3 bases and J by 6 bases, and 17 bases separated the two germline ends. The CDR3 consists of 16 residues.

This rearrangement joins TRBV25-1 to TRBJ2-7; D is unclear. The CDR3 is 13 residues long. The V gene lost 3 bases and the J gene lost 5 bases, with 11 bases spanning the gap. The germline gives CDR1 MGHDK, CDR2 SYGVNS. The DNA for the CDR3 is TGTGCCAGCAGTGACTCCCGAGCCAACGAGCAGTACTTC. Translating it yields CASSDSRANEQYF.